This TCR beta chain was observed in a study of cytomegalovirus exposure and HLA in healthy donors. Notes on the study in general: In all likelihood, a cluster of highly shared sequence variants was a sequencing artifact.

This CDR3 contains 15 residues. Germline trimming cut 3 bases from V and 4 bases from J; bases unmatched to any gene: 6. In germline, CDR1 is MGHRA, CDR2 YSYEKL. PCR was performed using 60 Vbeta and 13 Jbeta primers. Produced via immunoSEQ multiplex PCR; TCRdb's table is partial and in-frame only. The sample records around 130,000 clones, about four fifths being singletons. A remark on this clone: Its target is not known.

The chain has TRBV4-1 and TRBJ1-3, with TRBD1 matching over 7 bases. The sample was PBMCs. The sequence was collected from a man aged 30-40 years in good health and CMV-seronegative. The CDR3 bases are TGCGCCAGCAGCCAGTCCGGGACAGAGGGAAACACCATATATTTT. Its protein product is CASSQSGTEGNTIYF.